Presented here are 6 T cell receptor beta chains from one specimen sequenced in a study of post-analysis software for immune sequencing data. These receptors' targets are unknown. TCR beta libraries were prepared from cDNA with unique molecular identifiers. In TCRdb, the PCR reads were re-called with MiXCR into one record per CDR3 protein. Here the sample spans about 200,000 distinct CDR3 sequences, 29% being singletons. Findings of the study overall: TRBV5-6, TRBV5-1 and TRBV20-1 were among roughly five TRBV segments more frequent in patients than controls.

Sequences were obtained from blood. Source of these receptors: a girl aged 2-17 years with multiple sclerosis.

The rearrangement links TRBV30 to TRBJ1-1; D unclear. Germline V CDR1 and CDR2: GTSNPN, SVGIG (reference sequence). Trimming removed 1 base at V and 6 bases at J, with 9 bases between. This CDR3 spans 12 amino acids. The CDR3 is CAWSEISPEAFF. The CDR3 DNA reads as TGTGCCTGGAGTGAAATATCCCCTGAAGCTTTCTTT. The variable domain in full, completed from reference TRBV30 and TRBJ1-1, reads SQTIHQWPATLVQPVGSPLSLECTVEGTSNPNLYWYRQAAGRGLQLLFYSVGIGQISSEVPQNLSASRPQDRQFILSSKKLLLSDSGFYLCAWSEISPEAFFGQGTRLTVV.

Turning to this clonotype: Just one base apart from a much larger clone, this may be a read error. V gene TRBV20-1 combines with J gene TRBJ2-7, with 14 bases fitting TRBD2. This CDR3 is 14 amino acids long. Germline CDR1 DFQATT, CDR2 SNEGSKA (reference sequence). V shed 4 bases and J 6 bases; nucleotides not matched to a gene: 5. CDR3 residues: CSATTSGGAREQYF. In DNA, the CDR3 is TGCAGTGCTACGACTAGCGGGGGGGCACGCGAGCAGTACTTC.

The V gene is TRBV24-1, the J gene TRBJ2-7, with a weak D call TRBD1 (6 bases). Germline V gives CDR1 KGHDR, CDR2 SFDVKD. The CDR3 is made up of 16 amino acids. Between the trimmed V and J ends, which lost 3 bases and 1 base, there was a span of 15 bases. The CDR3 here is CATSDTGKISSYEQYF. The DNA for the CDR3 is TGTGCCACCAGTGATACAGGGAAGATCTCGTCCTACGAGCAGTACTTC.

This chain joins TRBV12-3 or TRBV12-4 and TRBJ1-6, with TRBD1 as a possible D gene (6 bases). V was pared by 6 bases and J by 13 bases, with 16 bases between. The CDR3 has 13 amino acids. DNA for the CDR3: TGTGCCAGCAGCTATGACAGGCACGTGCCCCTCCACTTT. It codes for CASSYDRHVPLHF.

The table lists this clonotype with a few counts. The rearrangement joins TRBV5-1 to TRBJ2-3; 9 bases align to TRBD1. This CDR3 is built from 17 residues. J gave up 2 bases and V 3 bases, and 10 bases lay outside the gene matches. From germline, CDR1 is SGHRS and CDR2 YFSETQ. The CDR3 loop reads CASSSLTGGSYTDTQYF. CDR3 DNA: TGCGCCAGCAGCTCTCTTACAGGGGGCTCTTACACAGATACGCAGTATTTT.

This clonotype was seen at least ten times. The V call is TRBV5-1, the J call TRBJ2-3; D not certain. From germline, CDR1 is SGHRS and CDR2 YFSETQ. Trimming removed 1 base at V and 2 bases at J, with 8 bases between. The CDR3 is 14 amino acids. In DNA, the CDR3 is TGCGCCAGCAGCTTGCGCGTCCCCACAGATACGCAGTATTTT. Protein: CASSLRVPTDTQYF.